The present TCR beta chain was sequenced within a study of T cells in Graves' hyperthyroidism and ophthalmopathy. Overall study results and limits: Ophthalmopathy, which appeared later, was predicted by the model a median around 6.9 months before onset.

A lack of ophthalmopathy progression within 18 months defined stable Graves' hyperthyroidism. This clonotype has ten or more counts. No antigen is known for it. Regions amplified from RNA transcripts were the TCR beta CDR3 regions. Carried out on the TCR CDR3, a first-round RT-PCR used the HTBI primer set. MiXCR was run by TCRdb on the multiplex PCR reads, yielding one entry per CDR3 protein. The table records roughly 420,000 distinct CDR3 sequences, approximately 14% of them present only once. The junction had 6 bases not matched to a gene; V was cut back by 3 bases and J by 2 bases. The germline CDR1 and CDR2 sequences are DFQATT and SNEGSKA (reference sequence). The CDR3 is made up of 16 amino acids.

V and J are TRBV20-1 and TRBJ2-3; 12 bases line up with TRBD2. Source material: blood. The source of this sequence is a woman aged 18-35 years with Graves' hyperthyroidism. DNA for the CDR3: TGCAGTGCTAGCATTCTAGCGGGAGGGTTCACAGATACGCAGTATTTT. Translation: CSASILAGGFTDTQYF.